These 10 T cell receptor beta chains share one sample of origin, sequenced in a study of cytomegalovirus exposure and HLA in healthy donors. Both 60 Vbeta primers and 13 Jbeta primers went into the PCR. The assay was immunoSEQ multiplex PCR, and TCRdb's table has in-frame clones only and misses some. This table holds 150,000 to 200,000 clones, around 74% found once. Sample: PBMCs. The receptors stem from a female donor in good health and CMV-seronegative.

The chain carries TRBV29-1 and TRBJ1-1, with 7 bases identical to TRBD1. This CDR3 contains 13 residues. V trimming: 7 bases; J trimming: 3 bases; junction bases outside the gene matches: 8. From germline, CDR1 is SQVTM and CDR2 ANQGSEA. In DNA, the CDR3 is TGCAGCGCCCCCGACAGGGTAGACACTGAAGCTTTCTTT. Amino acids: CSAPDRVDTEAFF.

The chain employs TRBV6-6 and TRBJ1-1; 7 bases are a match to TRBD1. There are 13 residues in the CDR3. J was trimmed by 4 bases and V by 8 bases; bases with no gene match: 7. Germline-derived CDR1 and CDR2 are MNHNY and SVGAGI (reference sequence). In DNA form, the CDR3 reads TGTGCCAGCCGCGAGACAGGGAGCACTGAAGCTTTCTTT. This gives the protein CASRETGSTEAFF.

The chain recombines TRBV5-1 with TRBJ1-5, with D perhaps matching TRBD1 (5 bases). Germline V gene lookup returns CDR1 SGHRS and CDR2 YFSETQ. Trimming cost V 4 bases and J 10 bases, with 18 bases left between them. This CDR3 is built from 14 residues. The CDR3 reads CASSPNLQGIPQHF. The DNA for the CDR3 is TGCGCCAGCAGCCCAAACCTCCAGGGAATCCCCCAGCATTTT.

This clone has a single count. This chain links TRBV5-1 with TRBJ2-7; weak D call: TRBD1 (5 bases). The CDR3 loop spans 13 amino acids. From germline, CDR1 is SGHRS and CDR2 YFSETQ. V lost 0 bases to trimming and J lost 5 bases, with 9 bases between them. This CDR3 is CASSLAQGHEQYF. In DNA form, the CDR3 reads TGCGCCAGCAGCTTGGCCCAGGGCCACGAGCAGTACTTC. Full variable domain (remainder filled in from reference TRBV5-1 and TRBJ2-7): KAGVTQTPRYLIKTRGQQVTLSCSPISGHRSVSWYQQTPGQGLQFLFEYFSETQRNKGNFPGRFSGRQFSNSRSEMNVSTLELGDSALYLCASSLAQGHEQYFGPGTRLTVT.

The CDR3 reads CASSVVASGIYEQFF. The CDR3 DNA is TGTGCCAGCAGCGTAGTGGCTAGCGGTATCTATGAGCAGTTCTTC. This chain links TRBV9 with TRBJ2-1; 7 bases match TRBD2. V gave up 0 bases and J gave up 8 bases; unmatched junction bases: 8. Germline CDR1 is SGDLS and CDR2 is YYNGEE. CDR3 size: 15 residues.

The CDR3 loop reads CASSWDSFLGYTF. CDR3 bases: TGCGCCAGCAGCTGGGACAGTTTCTTAGGCTACACCTTC. The rearrangement joins TRBV5-1 to TRBJ1-2, with TRBD1 matching 7 bases. The length of the CDR3 is 13 residues. CDR1 is SGHRS, CDR2 YFSETQ, per germline. V lost 3 bases and J lost 8; bases outside the gene matches: 7.

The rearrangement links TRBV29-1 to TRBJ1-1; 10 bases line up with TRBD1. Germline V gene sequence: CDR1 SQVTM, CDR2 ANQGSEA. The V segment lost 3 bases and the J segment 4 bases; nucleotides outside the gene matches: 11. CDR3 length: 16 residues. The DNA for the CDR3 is TGCAGCGTTGAGAAAGACAGGGGGCCAAGGAGCACTGAAGCTTTCTTT. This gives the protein CSVEKDRGPRSTEAFF.

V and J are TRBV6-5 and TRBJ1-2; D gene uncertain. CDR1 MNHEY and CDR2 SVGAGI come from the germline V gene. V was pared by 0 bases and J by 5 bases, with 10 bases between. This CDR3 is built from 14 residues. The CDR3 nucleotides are TGTGCCAGCAGTTACTCAGAGGGAATGTATGGCTACACCTTC. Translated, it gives CASSYSEGMYGYTF.

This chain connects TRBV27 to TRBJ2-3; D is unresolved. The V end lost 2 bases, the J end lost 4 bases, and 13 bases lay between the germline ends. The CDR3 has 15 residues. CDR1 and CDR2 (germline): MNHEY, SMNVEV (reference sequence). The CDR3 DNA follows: TGTGCCAGCAGTTTAGTTTCGGTTCGGGCAGATACGCAGTATTTT. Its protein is CASSLVSVRADTQYF.

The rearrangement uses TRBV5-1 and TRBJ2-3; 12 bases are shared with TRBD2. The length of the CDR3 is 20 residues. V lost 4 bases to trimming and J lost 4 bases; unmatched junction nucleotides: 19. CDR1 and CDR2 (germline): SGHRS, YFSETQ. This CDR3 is CASSPVRTSGDPGHPDTQYF. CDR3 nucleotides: TGCGCCAGCAGCCCCGTTAGGACTAGCGGGGATCCGGGGCATCCAGATACGCAGTATTTT. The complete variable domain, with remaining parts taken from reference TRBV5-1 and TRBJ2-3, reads KAGVTQTPRYLIKTRGQQVTLSCSPISGHRSVSWYQQTPGQGLQFLFEYFSETQRNKGNFPGRFSGRQFSNSRSEMNVSTLELGDSALYLCASSPVRTSGDPGHPDTQYFGPGTRLTVL.